The source of this T cell receptor (beta chain) is a study of a mutant IDH1 vaccine in newly diagnosed glioma (dated by TCRdb to the early 2020s). A note on the overall study: Across visits V03 through V10, patients got a total of eight vaccinations, given in weeks 1, 3, 5, 7, 11, 15, 19 and 23. Peripheral blood samples were drawn at six visits, namely V03 (baseline), V05, V07, V10, V12 and V13. For exploratory analyses, longitudinal TCRB deep sequencing was carried out in about 25 treated patients wherever samples were available. Prior to enrollment, standard therapy consisting of radiotherapy alone, temozolomide alone, or radiochemotherapy with temozolomide had been administered to patients, with the combination being received by most patients. The roughly 33 treated patients were approximately 62% male and about 40% female, with a mean age of around 40 years. In the chemotherapy-containing groups, vaccination started alongside temozolomide cycles, whereas in patients who had radiotherapy alone it started 4-6 weeks after radiotherapy.

Receptors were amplified or captured by the immunoSEQ multiplex PCR assay. Rearranged TCR beta chain sequences were amplified with the hsTCRB Kit following the manufacturer's protocol. An Illumina MiSeq was used to sequence the TCRB libraries. The study's processing was this. The kit vendor's proprietary platform handled demultiplexing, trimming and gene mapping. TCRdb took over this immuneACCESS table, retaining in-frame rearrangements with V and J assigned. Such tables are incomplete; in checked studies, under half of the missing clones stem from an unresolved V gene, and the remainder is unexplained. V and J calls and clone size come straight from that table; D and trimming were deduced from the DNA. This sample holds approximately 61,000 clones; about 80% were observed only once. The top ten constitute around 6.5% of the sample. Beyond this particular receptor, the publication reports: According to the authors, sample limitations meant that analyses of patient blood samples could not be reproduced. Immune responses induced by the vaccine were seen in over 80% of patients across multiple MHC alleles. No apparent relationship was observed between pseudoprogression and alterations in the top peripheral T cell clonotypes detected by TCRB sequencing. PBMC samples for TCRB deep sequencing were selected based on availability.

According to the germline V gene (reference sequence), CDR1 reads SGHNT and CDR2 reads YYREEE. Including cysteine and phenylalanine, the CDR3 has 15 amino acids. Only the CDR3 DNA stays, 45 bases, in frame from base 1. The junction carries 12 bases between V and J, which are trimmed by 3 bases and 0 bases respectively. A remark on this clone: Its cognate antigen has yet to be identified. Per-base quality was not reported, and no clone a single base away is much larger than it.

Taken with the paper, the label for time point translates to: week 11, during vaccination. Each vaccine dose was 300 ug of a 20-mer mutant IDH1 peptide in Montanide, given subcutaneously with topical imiquimod. The donors had newly diagnosed IDH1-mutant astrocytomas of WHO grade 3 or 4 that showed loss of nuclear ATRX. The samples were drawn from NOA16, a multicentre, single-arm, open-label phase I trial in Germany that tested a mutant IDH1 peptide vaccine in humans for the first time. The DNeasy Blood and Tissue Kit was used to extract genomic DNA from EDTA blood for TCRB sequencing. This chain joins TRBV5-4 to TRBJ1-1, with TRBD1 as a weak D call on 5 bases. This sequence originates from a middle-aged man with glioma. The source was PBMCs, collected from a glioma patient whose treatment included an IDH1 peptide vaccine. CDR3 sequence: CASSWGPGLNTEAFF. The sequence in DNA is TGTGCCAGCAGCTGGGGACCCGGATTGAACACTGAAGCTTTCTTT.